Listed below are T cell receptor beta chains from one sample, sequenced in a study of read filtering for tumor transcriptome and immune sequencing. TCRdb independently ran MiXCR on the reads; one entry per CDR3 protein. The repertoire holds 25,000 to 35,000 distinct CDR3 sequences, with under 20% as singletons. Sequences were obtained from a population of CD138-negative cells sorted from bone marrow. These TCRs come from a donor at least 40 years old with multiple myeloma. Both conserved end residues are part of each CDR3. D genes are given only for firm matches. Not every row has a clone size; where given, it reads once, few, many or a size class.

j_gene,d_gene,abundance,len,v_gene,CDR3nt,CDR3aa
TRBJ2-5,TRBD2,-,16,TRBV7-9,TGTGCCAGCAGCCCCGCGACGGCAGCGGGAGTGGAGACCCAGTACTTC,CASSPATAAGVETQYF
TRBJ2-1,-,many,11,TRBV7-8,TGTGCCAGCAGCTTACTCTATGAGCAGTTCTTC,CASSLLYEQFF
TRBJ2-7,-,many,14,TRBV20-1,TGCAGTGCTAGCGTAAGGACGGCATCCTACGAGCAGTACTTC,CSASVRTASYEQYF
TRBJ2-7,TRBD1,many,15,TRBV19,TGTGCCAGTAGTCAATCCGGGACAGGGACCTACGAGCAGTACTTC,CASSQSGTGTYEQYF
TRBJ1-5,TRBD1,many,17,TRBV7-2,TGTGCCAGCAGCCTCGAATCAACAGGGGTGAGCAATCAGCCCCAGCATTTT,CASSLESTGVSNQPQHF
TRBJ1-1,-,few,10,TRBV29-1,TGCAGCGGGGGGAACACTGAAGCTTTCTTT,CSGGNTEAFF
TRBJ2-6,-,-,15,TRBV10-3,TGTGCCATCAGTGAGCCGCCAGATGGGGCCAACGTCCTGACTTTC,CAISEPPDGANVLTF
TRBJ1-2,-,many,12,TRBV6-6,TGTGCCAGCAGTTACTCGTCGGCAGGGTGGTTCTTC,CASSYSSAGWFF
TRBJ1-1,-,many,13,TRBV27,TGTGCCAGCAGTTTTGGAGCGAACACTGAAGCTTTCTTT,CASSFGANTEAFF
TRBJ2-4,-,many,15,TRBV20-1,TGCAGTGCTAGAGATCGTGAGGGTTCCAAAAACATTCAGTACTTC,CSARDREGSKNIQYF
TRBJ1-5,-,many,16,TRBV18,TGTGCCAGCTCATCTGATACGGCAGGTTTAGGACTGCCCCAGCATTTT,CASSSDTAGLGLPQHF
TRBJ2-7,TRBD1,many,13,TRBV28,TGTGCCAGCAGACCGACAGGGGGCGGCGAGCAGTACTTC,CASRPTGGGEQYF
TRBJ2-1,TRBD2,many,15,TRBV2,TGTGCCAGCAGGCTAGCGGGAGGCCGAACACCGGAGCAGTTCTTC,CASRLAGGRTPEQFF
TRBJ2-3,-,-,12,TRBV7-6,TGTGCCAGCAGCTTAGGCTTGGATACGCAGTATTTT,CASSLGLDTQYF
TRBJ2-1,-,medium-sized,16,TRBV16,TGTGCCAGCAGCCAAGGCGCCAGGATAGAGTACAATGAGCAGTTCTTC,CASSQGARIEYNEQFF
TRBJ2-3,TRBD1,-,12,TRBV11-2,TGTGCCAGCAGCGCAGACAGGGCTACGCAGTATTTT,CASSADRATQYF
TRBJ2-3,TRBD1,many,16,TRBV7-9,TGTGCCAGCAGCTTAGGGACAGGGGGCGCGACAGATACGCAGTATTTT,CASSLGTGGATDTQYF
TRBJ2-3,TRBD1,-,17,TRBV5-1,TGCGCCAGCAGCTTGCCCTTGACAGGGACCTCCACAGATACGCAGTATTTT,CASSLPLTGTSTDTQYF
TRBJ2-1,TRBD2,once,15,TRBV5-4,TGTGCCAGCAACTTAGCGGGAGGGGTGTACAGTGAGCAGTTCTTC,CASNLAGGVYSEQFF
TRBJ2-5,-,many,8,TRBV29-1,TGCAGCGTTGGGACCCAGTACTTC,CSVGTQYF
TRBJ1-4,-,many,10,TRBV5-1,TGCGCCAGGAAAGTGAGAAAACTGTTTTTT,CARKVRKLFF
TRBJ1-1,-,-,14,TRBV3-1,TGTGCCAGCAGCCCACAGGGCGCGAACACTGAAGCTTTCTTT,CASSPQGANTEAFF
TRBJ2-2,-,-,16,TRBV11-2,TGTGCCAGCAGCTTAGAAGCAGGGGGTTACACCGGGGGGCTGTTTTTT,CASSLEAGGYTGGLFF
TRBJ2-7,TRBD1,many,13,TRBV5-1,TGCGCCAGCAGCTGGGACAGGCTCTACGAGCAGTACTTC,CASSWDRLYEQYF
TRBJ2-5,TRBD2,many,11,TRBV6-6,TGTGCCAGCGGGGGGGGGAAGACCCAGTACTTC,CASGGGKTQYF
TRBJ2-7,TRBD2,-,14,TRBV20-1,TGCAGTGCTCCCCTACTAGCGGGAGGCTACGAGCAGTACTTC,CSAPLLAGGYEQYF
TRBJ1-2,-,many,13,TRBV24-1,TGTGCCACCAGTGACCAGGTCCCCGGTGGCTACACCTTC,CATSDQVPGGYTF
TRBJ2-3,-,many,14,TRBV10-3,TGTGCCATCAGTGAGAGTGGGACTTCAGATACGCAGTATTTT,CAISESGTSDTQYF
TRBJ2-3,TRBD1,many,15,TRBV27,TGTGCCAGCAGTTTATGGGCAGGGGGTGCAGATACGCAGTATTTT,CASSLWAGGADTQYF
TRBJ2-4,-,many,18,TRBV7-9,TGTGCCAGCAGCTTAACCGCCGGCGGGGTGCTAGCCAAAAACATTCAGTACTTC,CASSLTAGGVLAKNIQYF
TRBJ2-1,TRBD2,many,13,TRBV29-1,TGCAGCGTTGTACTAGCGGGAGATCGTGAGCAGTTCTTC,CSVVLAGDREQFF
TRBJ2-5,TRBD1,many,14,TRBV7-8,TGTGCCAGCAGCTCAAACAGGGGCGCCCCGACCCAGTACTTC,CASSSNRGAPTQYF
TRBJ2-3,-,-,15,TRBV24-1,TGTGCCACCAGTACTCTGCAAGAGTGCACAGATACGCAATATTTT,CATSTLQECTDTQYF
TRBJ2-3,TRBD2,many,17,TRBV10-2,TGCGCCAGCAGTGAGCCTGGACTAGCGGAAGGGTCAGATACGCAGTATTTT,CASSEPGLAEGSDTQYF
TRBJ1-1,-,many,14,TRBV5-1,TGCGCCAGCAGCGTGGGGGGTTTGAACACTGAAGCTTTCTTT,CASSVGGLNTEAFF
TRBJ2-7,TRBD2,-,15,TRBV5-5,TGTGCCAGCAGATCGGGAGCTAGCGGGGGCTACGAGCAGTGCTTC,CASRSGASGGYEQCF
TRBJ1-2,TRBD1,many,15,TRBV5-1,TGCGCCAGCAGCTTGGTACCACAGGGGTCGTATGGCTACACCTTC,CASSLVPQGSYGYTF
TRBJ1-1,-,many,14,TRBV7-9,TGTGCCAGCACCCCTGGGGTTCGAGGTACTGAAGCTTTCTTT,CASTPGVRGTEAFF
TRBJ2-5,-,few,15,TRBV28,TGTGCCAGCAGCCCTAATCGGGACGGCCAAGAGACCCAGTACTTC,CASSPNRDGQETQYF
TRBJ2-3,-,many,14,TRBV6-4,TGTGCCAGCAGTGAGACTCAGAGCACAGATACGCAGTATTTT,CASSETQSTDTQYF
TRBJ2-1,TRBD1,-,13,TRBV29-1,TGCAGCGTCGACAGGGACCACCACAACGAGCAGTTCTTC,CSVDRDHHNEQFF
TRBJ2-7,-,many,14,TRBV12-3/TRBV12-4,TGTGCCAGCCTCGGAGGGGCCGACGGCTACGAGCAGTACTTC,CASLGGADGYEQYF
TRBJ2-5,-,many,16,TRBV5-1,TGCGCCAGCAGCCTACAACCGGGACAAAGACAAGAGACCCAGTACTTC,CASSLQPGQRQETQYF
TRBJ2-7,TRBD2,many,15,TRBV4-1,TGCGCCAGCAGCCTTTCCCTAGCGGGAGATTACGAGCAGTACTTC,CASSLSLAGDYEQYF
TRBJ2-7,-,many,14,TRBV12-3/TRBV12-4,TGTGCCAGCAGTTTTGGGGGGCGCGGAGGCGAGCAGTACTTC,CASSFGGRGGEQYF
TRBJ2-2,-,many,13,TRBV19,TGTGCCAGTAGTATGTGGGCCACCGGGGAGCTGTTTTTT,CASSMWATGELFF
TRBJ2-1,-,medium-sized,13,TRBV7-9,TGTGCCAGCAGCTTAGGGTCAAACAATGAGCAGTTCTTC,CASSLGSNNEQFF
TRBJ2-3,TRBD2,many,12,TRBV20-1,TGCAGTGCTAGGGGGGGGGCAGATACGCAGTATTTT,CSARGGADTQYF
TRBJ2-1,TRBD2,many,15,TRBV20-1,TGCAGTGCTAGAGAACTAGCGAGCTCCTACAATGAGCAGTTCTTC,CSARELASSYNEQFF
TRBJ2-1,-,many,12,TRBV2,TGTGCCAGCAGTGCCGGGGCCAATGAGCAGTTCTTC,CASSAGANEQFF
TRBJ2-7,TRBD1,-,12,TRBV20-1,TGCAGTGCTGACAGGGGTGGGTACGAGCAGTACTTC,CSADRGGYEQYF
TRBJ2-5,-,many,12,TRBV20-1,TGCAGTGCTAGACTCGCCCGGGAGACCCAGTACTTC,CSARLARETQYF